A selection of T cell receptor beta chains follows, all from one sample in a study of blood T cells in healthy people across ages. TCRdb called the 5' RACE reads again in MiXCR, with one record for every CDR3 protein. The sample consists of about 930,000 distinct CDR3 sequences, just under 30% of them appearing once. This sample also belongs to another study, concerning T cells of mothers and their children.

The sample was blood. These receptors were taken from a woman aged 40-49 years in good health. The CDR3 runs from the conserved cysteine through the conserved F or W. A D gene is named only where the DNA matches it firmly. Size tells how often a clone was seen (once, few, many) or the class of an expanded clone, and some rows leave it out.

DNA	CDR3	V	J	size	D	length
TGTGCCAGCAGTATCACTCAGGGGGGGCTGCGCACAGATACGCAGTATTTT	CASSITQGGLRTDTQYF	TRBV6-6	TRBJ2-3	.	.	17
TGCAGTGCTCACAAGGGAGGGTCGGACGAGCAGTACTTC	CSAHKGGSDEQYF	TRBV20-1	TRBJ2-7	few	TRBD2	13
TGTGCCTGGAGTGGTTCCGGGACAGACTATGGCTACACCTTC	CAWSGSGTDYGYTF	TRBV30	TRBJ1-2	few	TRBD1	14
TGCGCCAGCAGCCAAGAAAGTAGAGGTGAGCAGTTCTTC	CASSQESRGEQFF	TRBV4-3	TRBJ2-1	many	.	13
TGTGCCAGCAGCCGACAACCGGGACAGGGTCAGTTGAATGAGCAGTTCTTC	CASSRQPGQGQLNEQFF	TRBV4-2	TRBJ2-1	many	TRBD1	17
TGCAGTGCTAGCCCCCCGGGAGCGATAGGCAGGTCGCAGTATTTT	CSASPPGAIGRSQYF	TRBV20-1	TRBJ2-3	few	.	15
TGTGCCAGCAGCGCCCAACAGGGGGCGCAGGGAGGAAACACCATATATTTT	CASSAQQGAQGGNTIYF	TRBV7-2	TRBJ1-3	many	TRBD1	17
TGTGCCAACCTCAATCCGGGACAGGGGAGTTGTGCCCCTTGGGGGGATGAGCAGTTCTTC	CANLNPGQGSCAPWGDEQFF	TRBV6-4	TRBJ2-1	many	TRBD1	20
TGTGCCATCAGTACGGGACGTACCTACGAGCAGTACTTC	CAISTGRTYEQYF	TRBV10-3	TRBJ2-7	many	.	13
TGTGCCAGTAGATGGACCCCCGGGAATACGCAGTATTTT	CASRWTPGNTQYF	TRBV19	TRBJ2-3	.	.	13
TGCAGCACCCCAGGGGACAAGAGATGGAGTGAGCAGTTCTTC	CSTPGDKRWSEQFF	TRBV29-1	TRBJ2-1	.	.	14
TGCAGTGGACAGAGGGCCCTCGACGAGCAGTACTTC	CSGQRALDEQYF	TRBV20-1	TRBJ2-7	.	.	12
TGTGCCAGCAGACCACAGGGGAATGAGCAGTACTTC	CASRPQGNEQYF	TRBV5-5	TRBJ2-7	.	TRBD1	12
TGTGCCAGCAGTCCAGGGTTTATGGTGGGTGAGCAGTTCTTC	CASSPGFMVGEQFF	TRBV28	TRBJ2-1	.	.	14
TGCGCCAGCAGCTTAATGCAAGAGACCCAGTACTTC	CASSLMQETQYF	TRBV5-1	TRBJ2-5	.	.	12
TGTGCCAGCAGTTTATCGATGGTAGGAGGGGGTGAGGATACGCAGTATTTT	CASSLSMVGGGEDTQYF	TRBV27	TRBJ2-3	.	.	17
TGTGCCAGCAGTTTTCACAGGTCCTACGAGCAGTACTTC	CASSFHRSYEQYF	TRBV12-3/TRBV12-4	TRBJ2-7	many	.	13
TGCGCCAGCAGCTCAACTAGCGGGTTTTCCTACAATGAGCAGTACTTC	CASSSTSGFSYNEQYF	TRBV7-8	TRBJ2-7	.	TRBD2	16
TGTGCCAGCACCATGGGGGGGACATACTCCTATGAGCAGTACTTC	CASTMGGTYSYEQYF	TRBV28	TRBJ2-7	.	.	15
TGTGCCAGCAGACCGGGACAGGGGGTCTACGAGCAGTACTTC	CASRPGQGVYEQYF	TRBV12-3/TRBV12-4	TRBJ2-7	many	TRBD1	14
TGTGCCATCAGGAAAAGGGTGAACAGTGCAACTAATGAAAAACTGTTTTTT	CAIRKRVNSATNEKLFF	TRBV10-3	TRBJ1-4	.	.	17
TGCAGTGCTAGAGTACCAAATACCTACAATGAGCAGTTCTTC	CSARVPNTYNEQFF	TRBV20-1	TRBJ2-1	many	.	14
TGTGCCAGCAGTCCTACAGGGTCCTATGGCTACACCTTC	CASSPTGSYGYTF	TRBV6-6	TRBJ1-2	many	.	13
TGCAGCGTTGAAGATCGGACAGGGGCAGGCCACGAGCAGTACTTC	CSVEDRTGAGHEQYF	TRBV29-1	TRBJ2-7	.	TRBD1	15
TGTGCCAGCAGTTACAGGGAAAATGGCAATCAGCCCCAGCATTTT	CASSYRENGNQPQHF	TRBV2	TRBJ1-5	few	.	15
TGTGCCAGCAGCGTAGTCTCCTCGGGCACCGGGGAGCTGTTTTTT	CASSVVSSGTGELFF	TRBV9	TRBJ2-2	.	.	15